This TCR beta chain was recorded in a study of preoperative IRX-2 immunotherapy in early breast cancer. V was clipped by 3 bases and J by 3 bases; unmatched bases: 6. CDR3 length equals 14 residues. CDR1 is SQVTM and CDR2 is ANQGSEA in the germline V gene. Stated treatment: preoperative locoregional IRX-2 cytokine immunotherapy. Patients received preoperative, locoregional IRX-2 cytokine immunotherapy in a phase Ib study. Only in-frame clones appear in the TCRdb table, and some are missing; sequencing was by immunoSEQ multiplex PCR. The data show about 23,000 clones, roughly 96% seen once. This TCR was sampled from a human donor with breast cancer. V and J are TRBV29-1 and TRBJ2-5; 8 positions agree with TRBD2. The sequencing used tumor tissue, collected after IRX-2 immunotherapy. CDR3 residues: CSVEGVAGKETQYF. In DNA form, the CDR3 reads TGCAGCGTTGAGGGAGTAGCGGGGAAAGAGACCCAGTACTTC.